This T cell receptor (beta chain) was observed in a study of blood T cell repertoires in COVID-19. The overall study: The study drew acute and convalescent COVID-19 samples from the United States, Italy and Spain. The cDNA or gDNA used as material had been derived from T cells, B-cell-depleted T cells, or PBMCs.

In germline, CDR1 is MDHEN, CDR2 SYDVKM. The germline V and J ends were trimmed by 4 bases and 6 bases, with 17 bases remaining between them. CDR3 length: 15 amino acids. Method: immunoSEQ multiplex PCR; TCRdb's copy keeps in-frame clones and lacks some. The sample has 95,000 or so clones; around nine tenths are singletons. Sequencing was performed on peripheral blood. The sequence was collected from a woman in her 70s with acute or convalescent COVID-19. This rearrangement joins TRBV28 to TRBJ2-3; a possible D gene is TRBD1 (6 bases). DNA for the CDR3: TGTGCCAGCAGTTCCCCGGCCAGGGGTCGCGATACGCAGTATTTT. Protein sequence: CASSSPARGRDTQYF.